The clone carrying this T cell receptor (beta chain) was picked up one time. Its antigen is unknown. A read error may produce the germline difference seen at one junction end. Diagnoses were established from clinical symptoms, serum thyroxine, TRAb, thyroid ultrasound and orbital computed tomography. This sample was included in a study of Graves' ophthalmopathy and Graves' hyperthyroidism. Overall study findings and caveats: Sensitivity of roughly 88% and specificity of almost 83% were achieved when a 13-signature model separated ophthalmopathy from stable hyperthyroidism.

Amplification targeted the TCR beta CDR3 regions, with RNA transcripts as the source material. HTBI primers were used in a first-round RT-PCR, which preceded a second-round multiplex PCR. TCRdb reprocessed the multiplex PCR reads via MiXCR and lists one record per CDR3 protein. The sample lists a few hundred thousand distinct CDR3 sequences; roughly 21% were seen once. Germline CDR1 reads ENHRY; CDR2 reads SYGVKD. The CDR3 contains 13 residues. This clonotype was obtained from a woman in her forties or fifties with Graves' ophthalmopathy. V gene TRBV10-3 combines with J gene TRBJ2-7; 9 positions match TRBD2. The specimen sequenced was peripheral blood. CDR3 coding DNA: TGTGCCATCTCGGTAAAGCGGGAGGTCGAGCAGTCCTTC. Protein: CAISVKREVEQSF.